The entry below gives a single T cell receptor (beta chain) sequence along with its context. These data belong to a study of naive and memory T cell subsets. Amplification of ligated cDNA took four PCR rounds with SP2 and nested alpha and beta constant primers. MiXCR was run by TCRdb on the 5' RACE reads, yielding one entry per CDR3 protein. This sample carries 60,000 or so distinct CDR3 sequences, roughly 6.7% of them seen once, and the ten largest clones take 8.5% to 10%. V dropped 3 bases and J dropped 3; count of bases not matched to a gene: 7. The CDR3 sequence is 15 residues long. The germline CDR1 and CDR2 sequences are SGHRS and YFSETQ. A UMI-containing oligonucleotide was joined by 3' ligation to the TCR cDNA template. Whole-blood samples were 2.5 to 3 ml of peripheral blood from healthy adult volunteers. Reverse transcription used DNase-treated unsorted total RNA, aiming for roughly 1 to 1,100 ng.

The clonotype originates from a male donor in good health. The chain is built from TRBV5-1 and TRBJ2-3; 7 bases line up with TRBD2. The chain's CDR3 is CASSSVGGTTDTQYF. CDR3 sequence (DNA): TGCGCCAGCAGCTCCGTGGGGGGGACGACAGATACGCAGTATTTT.